Presented here are 19 T cell receptor beta chains from one specimen sequenced in a study of human T cells and chemical hapten exposure. Specified time point: patch test 2, 6 weeks after DPC sensitization. Specified treatment: therapeutic diphenylcyclopropenone sensitization with weekly scalp DPC. MiXCR was run by TCRdb on the RACE reads, yielding one entry per CDR3 protein. The sample consists of some 89,000 distinct CDR3 sequences, roughly a tenth of them appearing once. The sequencing used whole blood, collected in connection with sensitization to the hapten diphenylcyclopropenone (DPC). All receptors derive from a woman between 25 and 40 years old with alopecia areata. Some clones in this sample may be carry-over from other donors' samples.

This clonotype was recorded a few times. V usage is TRBV5-1 and J usage is TRBJ1-1, with a weak D call TRBD1 (5 bases). The V end was cut by 10 bases, the J end by 1 base, with 11 bases between. The CDR3 length is 12 residues. Germline assignment: CDR1 SGHRS and CDR2 YFSETQ. Here the CDR3 DNA reads TGCGCCCGACAGAACCCGAACACTGAAGCTTTCTTT. It specifies CARQNPNTEAFF. Supplemented by reference TRBV5-1 and TRBJ1-1, the full variable domain reads KAGVTQTPRYLIKTRGQQVTLSCSPISGHRSVSWYQQTPGQGLQFLFEYFSETQRNKGNFPGRFSGRQFSNSRSEMNVSTLELGDSALYLCARQNPNTEAFFGQGTRLTVV.

This clonotype came up many times. The chain combines TRBV6-2 or TRBV6-3 with TRBJ2-7; no reliable D call. V was shortened by 5 bases and J by 2 bases, with 7 bases between the two germline ends. The germline V gene has CDR1 MNHEY and CDR2 SVGEGT. This CDR3 is built from 12 residues. The CDR3 region is CASSPWTYEQYF. In DNA form, the CDR3 reads TGTGCCAGCAGTCCCTGGACCTACGAGCAGTACTTC.

This clonotype has a count of ten or more. The V and J genes are TRBV5-1 and TRBJ1-2; no definite D call. Germline V lookup: CDR1 SGHRS, CDR2 YFSETQ. V shed 3 bases and J shed 8 bases, with 14 bases lying between them. The CDR3 extends over 13 amino acids. In DNA form, the CDR3 reads TGCGCCAGCAGCTCCGAGGGTGTCATAGGCTACACCTTC. This gives the protein CASSSEGVIGYTF.

In its sample, this clonotype was seen many times. This chain links TRBV11-2 with TRBJ1-4; the D is unclear. The CDR3 totals 14 residues. V lost 5 bases and J lost 8, with 15 bases in between. Germline CDR1 reads SGHAT; CDR2 reads FQNNGV. The CDR3 region has the DNA TGTGCCAGCAGCACCCCATCCAGTGGAGAAAAACTGTTTTTT. This sequence encodes CASSTPSSGEKLFF.

This clonotype showed up many times. As DNA, the CDR3 is TGTGCCAGTATTCCCTCCGGGGACGGTCGTGGCTACACCTTC. This translates into CASIPSGDGRGYTF. The V gene is TRBV19, the J gene TRBJ1-2; TRBD1 is a possible D gene (5 bases). This CDR3 contains 14 residues. Germline-derived CDR1 and CDR2 are LNHDA and SQIVND (reference sequence). The V gene lost 7 bases and the J gene lost 7 bases, with 19 bases spanning the gap.

The table lists this clonotype with many counts. J is TRBJ1-1 and V is TRBV18; possible D gene TRBD1, 6 bases. CDR3 size: 13 residues. The germline V gene has CDR1 KGHSH and CDR2 LQKENI. V lost 0 bases, J lost 8 bases, and 10 bases lay in between. This CDR3 reads CASSPPAQGEAFF. The CDR3 nucleotides are TGTGCCAGCTCACCACCGGCGCAGGGGGAAGCTTTCTTT.

This clonotype was found many times. The chain is built from TRBV18 and TRBJ1-5; a weak D match, TRBD1 (5 bases). Germline V gives CDR1 KGHSH, CDR2 LQKENI. The CDR3 is made up of 15 amino acids. V was cut by 3 bases and J by 1 base, with 10 bases left in between. CDR3 DNA sequence: TGTGCCAGCTCACCGGGGGTCTCGAGCAATCAGCCCCAGCATTTT. Its translation: CASSPGVSSNQPQHF.

This clonotype was counted many times. The gene calls are TRBV20-1 and TRBJ1-5, with a tentative D call TRBD1 (5 bases). The CDR3 totals 13 residues. Germline values: CDR1 DFQATT, CDR2 SNEGSKA (reference sequence). Trimming took off 6 bases at V and 2 bases at J, with 11 bases between the two ends. The CDR3 DNA reads TGCAGTGCCCCAGGAGGGGGCAATCAGCCCCAGCATTTT. Its protein is CSAPGGGNQPQHF.

This clonotype was recorded a few times. The CDR3 nucleotides read TGTGCCAGCAGCCCGTCAGGGATCGGGGAGCTGTTTTTT. Translation: CASSPSGIGELFF. The rearrangement links TRBV14 to TRBJ2-2; tentative D call: TRBD1 (5 bases). Trimming pared 4 bases from V and 7 bases from J, leaving 10 bases between. CDR1 SGHDN and CDR2 FVKESK come from the germline V gene. CDR3 length: 13 amino acids.

This clonotype was seen ten or more times. V is TRBV7-6 and J is TRBJ2-5, with 8 bases matching TRBD1. The CDR3 spans 16 residues. Germline values: CDR1 SGHVS, CDR2 FNYEAQ. V shed 5 bases and J 2 bases; nucleotides not matched to a gene: 10. The DNA for the CDR3 is TGTGCCAGCAGCCCCAGGACAGGGATGGAGCAAGAGACCCAGTACTTC. This sequence encodes CASSPRTGMEQETQYF. The full variable domain, with the rest looked up from reference TRBV7-6 and TRBJ2-5, is GAGVSQSPRYKVTKRGQDVALRCDPISGHVSLYWYRQALGQGPEFLTYFNYEAQQDKSGLPNDRFSAERPEGSISTLTIQRTEQRDSAMYRCASSPRTGMEQETQYFGPGTRLLVL.

This clonotype appeared many times. This chain uses TRBV5-1 with TRBJ1-1; weak D call: TRBD1 (6 bases). The germline V gene has CDR1 SGHRS and CDR2 YFSETQ. The V end was cut by 3 bases, the J end by 1 base, with 10 bases between. The CDR3 runs 14 residues. This chain's CDR3 is CASSWGASNTEAFF. The DNA for the CDR3 is TGCGCCAGCAGCTGGGGGGCATCGAACACTGAAGCTTTCTTT.

V gene TRBV28 combines with J gene TRBJ2-7, with 9 bases that match TRBD1. The trim removed 8 bases at V and 7 bases at J, leaving 6 bases unmatched. Germline V lookup: CDR1 MDHEN, CDR2 SYDVKM. The CDR3 contains 12 residues. CDR3 protein: CASGTGLREQYF. The CDR3 bases are TGTGCCAGCGGGACAGGGTTGAGGGAGCAGTACTTC.

The chain links TRBV6-6 to TRBJ1-1, with 8 positions matching TRBD1. V was pared by 8 bases and J by 7 bases, with 18 bases of the junction left unmatched. Germline V gene data show CDR1 as MNHNY and CDR2 as SVGAGI (reference sequence). This CDR3 has 16 amino acids. The CDR3 spells CASGRASGQGYGEAFF. The CDR3 DNA is TGTGCCAGCGGGCGAGCGAGCGGACAGGGTTATGGTGAAGCTTTCTTT.

V usage is TRBV3-2 and J usage is TRBJ2-7. TRBV3-2 is reported as a pseudogene. CDR3 size: 15 residues. The chain's CDR3 is CASSQFQTTVGEQYF. The CDR3 DNA sequence: TGTGCCAGCAGCCAATTCCAGACAACTGTGGGAGAGCAGTACTTC.

The chain combines TRBV28 with TRBJ2-7, with TRBD1 matching over 10 bases. The junction had 13 bases not matched to a gene; V was cut back by 6 bases and J by 2 bases. Germline V lookup: CDR1 MDHEN, CDR2 SYDVKM. The CDR3 is made up of 17 amino acids. CDR3 in DNA: TGTGCCAGCAGCCCGCCTCGGGACAGGGGTTGGACCTACGAGCAGTACTTC. It translates to CASSPPRDRGWTYEQYF.

In this sample, this clonotype turned up many times. The CDR3 bases are TGTGCCAGCCGAGGACAGGTTAATTCACCCCTCCACTTT. It is translated as CASRGQVNSPLHF. The chain is built from TRBV6-5 and TRBJ1-6; 7 bases line up with TRBD1. The V segment lost 8 bases and the J segment 6 bases; nucleotides outside the gene matches: 4. The CDR3 extends over 13 amino acids. The germline gives CDR1 MNHEY, CDR2 SVGAGI.

This clonotype was detected a few times. The rearrangement joins TRBV28 to TRBJ1-2; maybe TRBD1 (6 bases). Germline-derived CDR1 and CDR2 are MDHEN and SYDVKM. Trimming took 10 bases from V and 8 from J, leaving 20 bases between them. The CDR3 totals 13 residues. CDR3 region: CATNQIDRPGYTF. The CDR3 DNA is TGTGCCACCAACCAGATTGACAGGCCGGGCTACACCTTC.

This clonotype was detected many times. The rearrangement uses TRBV28 and TRBJ2-1; no reliable D call. Trimming shortened V by 2 bases and J by 7 bases, and 3 bases separated the two germline ends. CDR3 length: 11 amino acids. Germline V gene lookup returns CDR1 MDHEN and CDR2 SYDVKM. In nucleotides, the CDR3 is TGTGCCAGCAGTTTACGGAATGAGCAGTTCTTC. Translating it yields CASSLRNEQFF.

The chain links TRBV7-3 to TRBJ2-1; TRBD2 might be the D (7 bases). Trimming took 5 bases from V and 3 from J, leaving 20 bases between them. The CDR3 consists of 17 residues. CDR1 is SGHTA, CDR2 FQGTGA, per germline. The CDR3 loop reads CASSHSTGRVLYNEQFF. The DNA for the CDR3 is TGTGCCAGCAGCCACTCCACAGGGAGGGTACTCTACAATGAGCAGTTCTTC.